The entry that follows covers one TCR beta chain sequence. These data originate in a study of CD8 T cells in Susac syndrome. The CDR3 runs 16 residues. The germline gives CDR1 SQVTM, CDR2 ANQGSEA. V shed 2 bases, J shed 0 bases, and the junction held 6 bases outside the gene matches. A quantity of roughly 0.5 to 1 ug RNA underwent reverse transcription using random hexamers. TCRdb re-analysed the immunoSEQ multiplex PCR reads in MiXCR, keeping a single row per CDR3 protein. Among roughly 190,000 distinct CDR3 sequences listed, roughly 92% were seen once. Blood CD8+ and CD4+ T cells underwent high-throughput TCR beta sequencing. The authors negatively isolated CD8+ and CD4+ T cells and FACS-enriched TEMRA cells.

Source material: CD4+ T cells from PBMCs. This TCR was sampled from a human donor in good health. This chain joins TRBV29-1 and TRBJ1-1; 10 bases are shared with TRBD1. The CDR3 loop is CSVEPRQGAVNTEAFF. The CDR3 region has the DNA TGCAGCGTTGAACCCCGACAGGGGGCTGTGAACACTGAAGCTTTCTTT.